Presented here are 21 T cell receptor beta chains from one specimen sequenced in a study of tumor and adjacent non-tumor tissue in lung cancer. A modified ARM-PCR protocol with three rounds of nested PCR amplified TCRbeta. TCRdb recomputed calls from the multiplex PCR reads with MiXCR, one row per CDR3 protein. The sample records 90,000 to 120,000 distinct CDR3 sequences, around three fifths being singletons. No cell sorting was done before RNA was extracted from the tissue. This non-tumor lung sample came from over 3 cm beyond the tumor edge. Input material: distant non-tumor lung tissue. The receptors were gathered from a man younger than 40 with non-small cell lung cancer.

On this clonotype itself: A read error may account for a junction end that differs from germline. V gene TRBV11-2 combines with J gene TRBJ2-3; TRBD2 matches 8 bases. The CDR3 extends over 21 amino acids. Germline V CDR1 and CDR2: SGHAT, FQNNGV. CDR3 protein: CASSLGGDRSGRLEGTNTQYF. The CDR3 nucleotides read TGTGCCAGCAGCCTAGGAGGGGACCGCAGCGGGAGATTGGAGGGCACAAATACGCAGTATTTT. Combining the CDR3 with reference TRBV11-2 and TRBJ2-3 gives the whole variable domain EAGVAQSPRYKIIEKRQSVAFWCNPISGHATLYWYQQILGQGPKLLIQFQNNGVVDDSQLPKDRFSAERLKGVDSTLKIQPAKLEDSAVYLCASSLGGDRSGRLEGTNTQYFGPGTRLTVL.

This clonotype appeared a single time. The junction does not match germline at one end; this may be a read error. The CDR3 loop is CANNSRGPGVNVLSF. The CDR3 nucleotides read TGTGCCAACAATTCTAGGGGGCCCGGGGTCAACGTCCTGTCTTTC. The rearrangement uses TRBV6-2 or TRBV6-3 and TRBJ2-6; 7 nucleotides match TRBD1. The CDR3 has 15 residues. Germline V gene lookup returns CDR1 MNHEY and CDR2 SVGEGT.

The chain is built from TRBV11-1 and TRBJ1-1; the D is unclear. The V gene's germline CDR1 is SGHAT and CDR2 FQDESV (reference sequence). Trimming removed 11 bases at V and 0 bases at J, with 16 bases between. The CDR3 is 14 amino acids. As DNA, the CDR3 is TGTGCCGGCAACTGGGCAACTGTGAACACTGAAGCTTTCTTT. Amino acid sequence: CAGNWATVNTEAFF.

As regards this clonotype: With a much larger clone just one base away, this may be a read error. The chain is built from TRBV6-6 and TRBJ1-5; the match to TRBD1 covers 7 bases. The CDR3 runs to 15 residues. Germline loops: CDR1 MNHNY, CDR2 SVGAGI (reference sequence). This CDR3 reads CASNEGALLLQLQHF. CDR3 DNA: TGTGCCAGCAATGAGGGGGCGCTTCTTCTTCAGCTCCAGCATTTT.

About this clonotype: A much larger clone differs by one base, so this may be a read error. The chain recombines TRBV5-4 with TRBJ1-1; D possibly corresponds to TRBD1 (6 bases). CDR3 length: 15 residues. The germline V gene encodes CDR1 SGHNT and CDR2 YYREEE (reference sequence). The CDR3 loop reads CVSSRGGRENTEAFF. The CDR3 nucleotides read TGTGTCAGCTCCCGCGGGGGGCGTGAGAACACTGAAGCTTTCTTT.

Notes on this clonotype: It may be a read error: a sequence one base away is much more abundant. This rearrangement joins TRBV10-3 to TRBJ2-1; 7 bases align to TRBD2. The CDR3 is 14 amino acids. Germline V gives CDR1 ENHRY, CDR2 SYGVKD. CDR3 bases: TGTGTCACTACGACGGGGGGCTCCTACAATGAGCAGTTCTTC. Translation: CVTTTGGSYNEQFF.

In this sample, this clonotype turned up many times. The chain joins TRBV12-3 or TRBV12-4 to TRBJ2-3; 7 bases are shared with TRBD1. This CDR3 has 13 amino acids. Trimming cost V 8 bases and J 6 bases; bases outside gene matches: 8. The CDR3 nucleotides are TGTGCCAGCGCCCGAGGGACAGCCGATACGCAGTATTTT. This sequence encodes CASARGTADTQYF.

Regarding this clonotype: This may be a read error, as it is one base from a much larger clone. J is TRBJ2-7 and V is TRBV5-4; D may be TRBD2 (5 bases). The germline gives CDR1 SGHNT, CDR2 YYREEE (reference sequence). V dropped 4 bases and J dropped 7 bases, with 21 bases sitting between them. The CDR3 has 15 amino acids. CDR3 nucleotide sequence: TGTGCCAGCAGCCGAACGACGAGAGGGCCATTGGAGCAGTACTTC. This translates into CASSRTTRGPLEQYF.

Concerning this clonotype itself: Lacking the conserved final phenylalanine or tryptophan, this CDR3 likely reflects a read error. The chain joins TRBV11-2 to TRBJ1-4; D is uncertain. In germline, CDR1 is SGHAT, CDR2 FQNNGV. V was cut by 8 bases and J by 11 bases, with 15 bases left in between. This CDR3 has 12 amino acids. The CDR3 region has the DNA TGTGCCAGCGGCGCTAACATAGGGAAACTGTTTTTA. Its translation: CASGANIGKLFL.

J is TRBJ2-6 and V is TRBV29-1; D ambiguous. The germline CDR1 and CDR2 sequences are SQVTM and ANQGSEA. This CDR3 has 16 amino acids. The V end lost 8 bases, the J end lost 0 bases, and 17 bases lay between the germline ends. As DNA, the CDR3 is TGCAGCATGGCTACAGTGAACCCCTCTGGGGCCAACGTCCTGACTTTC. It is translated as CSMATVNPSGANVLTF.

The genes are TRBV11-3 and TRBJ2-7, with unresolved D. This CDR3 contains 12 residues. Germline V gene data show CDR1 as SGHNT and CDR2 as YENEEA. CDR3 nucleotides: TGTTCAAGCAGCCCAGACTCCTACGAGCAGTACTTC. This sequence encodes CSSSPDSYEQYF.

Worth noting for this clonotype: At one boundary the junction diverges from the germline segment, which might be a read error. V and J are TRBV20-1 and TRBJ2-7; 8 bases fit TRBD1. The CDR3 contains 13 residues. Germline V gives CDR1 DFQATT, CDR2 SNEGSKA (reference sequence). CDR3 region: CSVPGQGAYELYF. CDR3 sequence (DNA): TGCAGTGTCCCGGGGCAGGGGGCTTACGAGCTGTACTTC.

This clonotype was seen only once. One junction end does not reproduce the germline sequence, and a read error may be involved. This chain uses TRBV29-1 with TRBJ1-2; D not certain. CDR1 is SQVTM and CDR2 is ANQGSEA in the germline V gene. CDR3 length: 13 residues. The CDR3 nucleotides read TGCAACGTTGATCCAACTACTAACTATGGCTACATCTTC. Translated: CNVDPTTNYGYIF.

V usage is TRBV11-1 and J usage is TRBJ2-7, with no clear D. The V gene lost 5 bases and the J gene lost 7 bases, with 15 bases spanning the gap. The CDR3 is made up of 13 amino acids. CDR1 SGHAT and CDR2 FQDESV come from the germline V gene (reference sequence). The CDR3 protein is CASSVSNLHEQYF. The CDR3 DNA reads as TGTGCCAGCAGCGTGTCGAATTTACATGAGCAGTACTTC.

In this sample, this clonotype turned up many times. The chain links TRBV4-1 to TRBJ2-7; the match to TRBD1 covers 10 bases. The CDR3 runs 15 residues. The V and J ends lost 1 base and 4 bases, in that order; junction bases with no gene match: 4. Germline V gene data show CDR1 as MGHRA and CDR2 as YSYEKL. CDR3 in amino acids: CASSQAPGQGYEQYF. CDR3 nucleotide sequence: TGCGCCAGCAGCCAAGCGCCGGGACAGGGGTACGAGCAGTACTTC.

Details on this clonotype: The CDR3 ends on some other residue instead of the conserved phenylalanine or tryptophan, so this is likely a read error. The chain combines TRBV29-1 with TRBJ2-1; TRBD2 aligns across 7 bases. V dropped 0 bases and J dropped 6; count of bases not matched to a gene: 11. This CDR3 comprises 16 residues. The germline V gene has CDR1 SQVTM and CDR2 ANQGSEA. The DNA for the CDR3 is TGCAGCGTTGAAGATCTAGCGGCAGGAGGACGCAATGAGCAGTTCATC. This encodes CSVEDLAAGGRNEQFI.

The chain recombines TRBV11-1 with TRBJ2-5; D is unresolved. The germline V gene encodes CDR1 SGHAT and CDR2 FQDESV (reference sequence). V dropped 7 bases and J dropped 2 bases, with 14 bases sitting between them. The CDR3 loop spans 14 amino acids. Written as DNA, the CDR3 is TGTGCCAGCACCTTGGCCACTCCACAAGAGACCCAGTACTTC. It encodes CASTLATPQETQYF.

This clonotype was detected only a few times. V and J are TRBV4-1 and TRBJ2-2, with D hard to call. V was pared by 7 bases and J by 4 bases, with 10 bases between. This CDR3 contains 13 residues. Germline V CDR1 and CDR2: MGHRA, YSYEKL. This CDR3 reads CASNLSGTGELFF. The DNA for the CDR3 is TGCGCCAGCAACTTAAGTGGCACCGGGGAGCTGTTTTTT.

At least ten counts were recorded for this clonotype. The rearrangement uses TRBV29-1 and TRBJ2-7, with TRBD2 matching over 8 bases. The CDR3 totals 15 residues. Unmatched junction bases numbered 9, after V lost 4 bases and J lost 1 base. CDR1 is SQVTM and CDR2 is ANQGSEA in the germline V gene. This chain's CDR3 is CSVALLTSASYEQYF. Written as DNA, the CDR3 is TGCAGCGTTGCTCTTTTGACTAGCGCGTCCTACGAGCAGTACTTC.

With respect to this clonotype: This CDR3 is missing its conserved last phenylalanine or tryptophan, likely due to a read error. The chain joins TRBV29-1 to TRBJ2-7; D possibly matches TRBD1 or TRBD2 (5 bases each). Germline V gene data show CDR1 as SQVTM and CDR2 as ANQGSEA. V was cut by 6 bases and J by 0 bases, with 18 bases left in between. This CDR3 spans 15 amino acids. The CDR3 nucleotides are TGCAGCGTCCTGATGGGGGAGAGGGGCTCCTACGAGCAGTACTCC. It yields the protein CSVLMGERGSYEQYS.

This rearrangement joins TRBV6-2 or TRBV6-3 to TRBJ2-7; 7 nucleotides agree with TRBD1. This CDR3 is built from 12 residues. Germline V gene sequence: CDR1 MNHEY, CDR2 SVGEGT. The CDR3 is CVNSLGQAEQYF. CDR3 nucleotides: TGTGTCAACAGCCTAGGACAGGCAGAGCAGTACTTC.